Sequencing of this T cell receptor beta chain was carried out in a study of blood T cells in healthy people across ages (dated by TCRdb to between 2014 and 2016). For the study in its entirety: In model experiments, roughly one uniquely barcoded TCR beta cDNA molecule per two T cells was captured by template switching. Two additional independent replicas of 1 million unique cDNA reads from the same blood draw were analyzed for two donors (one aged 18 to 29 and one aged 80 or older). Using deep sequencing normalized with unique cDNA molecular identifiers, the study measured how TCR beta repertoire diversity changes with age. Donors were grouped into four age groups: young (average 16 years), middle-aged (approximately 41), aged (around 62) and long-lived (approximately 81). To avoid experimental bias, donors of different ages were spread randomly across the sequencing lanes. What the work shows at the level of the full study, not this receptor alone: As age increased, observed TCR beta diversity per million T cells dropped in a roughly linear way, and a significant reduction was already evident by age 40. A strong correlation was found between observed TCR beta diversity and the percentage of naive T cells measured by flow cytometry. Estimates of total diversity based on one million sequenced T cells were regarded as lower bounds and as underestimates. Conclusive comparison of naive and antigen-experienced compartments was prevented by the profiling of bulk unsorted PBMCs. The CMV infection status of donors was not known, potentially confounding age-related changes in expanded clonotypes. Compared with the aged group, the long-lived group had more naive CD4+ T cells, fewer expanded clones and increased TCR diversity, suggesting age selection.

Donors were a few dozen systemically healthy Caucasian individuals from Russia aged roughly 6 to 90 years. Around 10 milliliters of peripheral blood were collected from each donor into EDTA-treated Vacutainer tubes. PBMCs were isolated by Ficoll-Paque density-gradient centrifugation, with at least 7 million obtained per sample. Total RNA was extracted from PBMCs with Trizol reagent, with at least 5.5 micrograms obtained per sample. The percentages of naive CD45RAhigh/CD27high T cells were determined by flow cytometry on a PBMC aliquot from every donor. Library construction relied on 5' RACE. Reads for this sample came from an Illumina HiSeq 2500. A second PCR of roughly 7 to 11 cycles was run with a J-beta primer mix and a sample-barcoded 5' primer. A unique molecular identifier was introduced onto each TCR beta cDNA molecule by a template-switch 5' adaptor carrying 12 random nucleotides. Each sample yielded at least 2.5 million CDR3-containing paired-end reads. First-strand cDNA was synthesized from all RNA with the Mint cDNA synthesis kit, primed by a TRBC-specific oligonucleotide. After uracil-DNA glycosylase treatment, a first 18-cycle PCR used universal primers M1SS and BC2_uni_R on all cDNA. As for how the authors treated the data: Each sample was normalized by randomly selecting 1 million high-quality reads, each carrying a distinct molecular identifier. Reads with shared molecular identifiers were discarded instead of being binned into consensus sequences. CDR3 identification, clonotype clustering and error correction used MiTCR with a Q25 quality threshold and the strictest error-elimination algorithm. A nonparametric unseen species model with Euler transformation was used to estimate lower-bound total TCR beta diversity. Starting from the raw public reads, TCRdb applied fastp trimming at Q25, assembled clones with MiXCR and retained in-frame beta chains. Every entry covers one CDR3 protein and lists the most common genes and DNA from its rows. TCRdb's processing, not the study's, gives the V and J calls here. The sample data list around 1,100,000 distinct CDR3 sequences, and approximately 38% of these were observed just once. The ten largest clones take up roughly 14% of the sample.

V lost 0 bases and J lost 7 bases; the stretch between them is 13 bases long. Sequences LGHNA (CDR1) and YSLEER (CDR2) are obtained from the germline V gene. There are 15 amino acids in the CDR3, from cysteine to phenylalanine inclusive. Of the read, only the CDR3 DNA is kept; its 45 bases are in frame from base 1. Comment on this clonotype: This receptor's antigen is unknown. It has no much larger one-base neighbor in the sample; base qualities were not kept.

The sequenced sample consisted of blood. This TCR came from a man aged 18-30 years in good health. The sequence links TRBV4-3 to TRBJ2-1; TRBD1 could be the D gene, as 6 bases match. The CDR3 region reads CASSQDRGTFNEQFF. The nucleotides read TGCGCCAGCAGCCAAGATAGGGGGACATTTAATGAGCAGTTCTTC.